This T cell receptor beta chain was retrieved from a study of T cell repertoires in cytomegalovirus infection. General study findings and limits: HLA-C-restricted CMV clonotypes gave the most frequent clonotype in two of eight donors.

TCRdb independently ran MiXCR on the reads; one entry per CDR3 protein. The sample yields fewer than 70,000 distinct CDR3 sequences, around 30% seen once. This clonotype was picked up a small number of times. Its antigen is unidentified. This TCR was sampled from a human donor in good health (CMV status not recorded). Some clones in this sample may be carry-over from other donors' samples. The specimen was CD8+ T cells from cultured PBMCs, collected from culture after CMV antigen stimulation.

The CDR3 loop reads CASSYSSGRAGETDTQYF. CDR3 coding DNA: TGTGCCAGCAGTTACAGCAGCGGGAGGGCCGGGGAGACAGATACGCAGTATTTT. The rearrangement joins TRBV6-6 to TRBJ2-3, with 10 bases matching TRBD2. The germline V gene encodes CDR1 MNHNY and CDR2 SVGAGI (reference sequence). With 2 bases clipped from V and 3 bases from J, the junction kept 11 bases outside the gene matches. This CDR3 is built from 18 residues.